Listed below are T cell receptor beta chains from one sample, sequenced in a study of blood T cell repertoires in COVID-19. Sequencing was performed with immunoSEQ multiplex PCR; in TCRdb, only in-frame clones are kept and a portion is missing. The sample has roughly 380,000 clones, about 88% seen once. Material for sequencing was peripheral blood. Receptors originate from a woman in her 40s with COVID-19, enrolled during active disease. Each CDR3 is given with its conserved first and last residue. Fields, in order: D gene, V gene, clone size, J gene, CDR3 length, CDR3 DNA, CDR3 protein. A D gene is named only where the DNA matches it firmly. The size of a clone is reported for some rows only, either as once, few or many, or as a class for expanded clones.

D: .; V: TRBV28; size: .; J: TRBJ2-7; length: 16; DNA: TGTGCCAGCAGTCTGATAGGAGCGGACCTTACCTACGAGCAGTACTTC; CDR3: CASSLIGADLTYEQYF
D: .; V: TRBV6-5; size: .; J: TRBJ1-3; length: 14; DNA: TGTGCCAGCAGTTACACCGGTTCTGGAAACACCATATATTTT; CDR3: CASSYTGSGNTIYF
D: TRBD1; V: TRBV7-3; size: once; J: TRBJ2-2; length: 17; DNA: TGTGCCAGCAGCTCAGTGGACAGGGGGTTTCGGACCGGGGAGCTGTTTTTT; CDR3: CASSSVDRGFRTGELFF
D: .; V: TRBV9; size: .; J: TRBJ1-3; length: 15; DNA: TGTGCCAGCAGCCCCGGCAGGGCCCTTGGAAACACCATATATTTT; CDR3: CASSPGRALGNTIYF
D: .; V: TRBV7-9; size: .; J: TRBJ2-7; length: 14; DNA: TGTGCCAGCAGCTTATCCATTGGGAGCTACGAGCAGTACTTC; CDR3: CASSLSIGSYEQYF
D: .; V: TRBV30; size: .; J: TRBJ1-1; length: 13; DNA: TGTGCCTGGAGTGTTGGAGGTCGGGTCCAAGCTTTCTTT; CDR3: CAWSVGGRVQAFF
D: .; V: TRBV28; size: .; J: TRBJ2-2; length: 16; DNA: TGTGCCAGCAGTCGTTCCCGGGGGGCCGACACCGGGGAGCTGTTTTTT; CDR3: CASSRSRGADTGELFF
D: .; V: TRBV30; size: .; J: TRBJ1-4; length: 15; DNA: TGTGCCTGGGGCGGTGGGGGGGCTGATAATGAAAAACTGTTTTTT; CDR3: CAWGGGGADNEKLFF
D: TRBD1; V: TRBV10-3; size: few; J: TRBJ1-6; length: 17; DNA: TGTGCCATCAGTGAGTCAATACCGGGACAGCAGTATTCACCCCTCCACTTT; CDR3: CAISESIPGQQYSPLHF
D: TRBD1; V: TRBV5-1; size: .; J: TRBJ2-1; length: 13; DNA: TGCGCCAGCAGCTTGTTCCAGGGGGATTGGCAGTTCTTC; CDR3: CASSLFQGDWQFF
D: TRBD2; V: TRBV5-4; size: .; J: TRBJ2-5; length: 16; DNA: TGTGCCAGCAGCAGAGAGCTAGCGGGGGTACAAGAGACCCAGTACTTC; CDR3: CASSRELAGVQETQYF
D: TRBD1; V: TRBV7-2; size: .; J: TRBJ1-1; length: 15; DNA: TGTGCCAGCAGGACAGGGTTAGGGGTTAGCACTGAAGCTTTCTTT; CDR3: CASRTGLGVSTEAFF
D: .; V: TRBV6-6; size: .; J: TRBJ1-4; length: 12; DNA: TGTGCCAGCAGTTACCCGGAGGGGCAACTGTTTTTT; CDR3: CASSYPEGQLFF
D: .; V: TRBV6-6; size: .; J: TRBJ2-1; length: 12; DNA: TGTGCCAGCAGTGATTCAGGGAGGGAGCAGTTCTTC; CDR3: CASSDSGREQFF
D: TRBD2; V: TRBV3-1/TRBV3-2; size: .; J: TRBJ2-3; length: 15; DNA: TGTGCCAGCAGCCAAGGGCTAGCGGGAGTAGGTACGCAGTATTTT; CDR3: CASSQGLAGVGTQYF
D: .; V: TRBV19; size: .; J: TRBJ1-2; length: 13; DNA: TGTGCCAGTAGTATTTTGAGGCAACAACTCTACACCTTC; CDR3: CASSILRQQLYTF
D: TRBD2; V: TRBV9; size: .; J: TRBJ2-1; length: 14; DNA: TGTGCCAGCAGCGGGACTAGCGGATACAATGAGCAGTTCTTC; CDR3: CASSGTSGYNEQFF
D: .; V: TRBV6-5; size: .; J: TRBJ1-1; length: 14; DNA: TGTGCCAGTTTGGACAGCCGGGAGAACACTGAAGCTTTCTTT; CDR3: CASLDSRENTEAFF
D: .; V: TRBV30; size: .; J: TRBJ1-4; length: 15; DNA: TGTGCCTGGACGGACGTGGGGGGTTCGAATGAAAAACTGTTTTTT; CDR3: CAWTDVGGSNEKLFF
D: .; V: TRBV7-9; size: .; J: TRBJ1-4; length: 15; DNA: TGTGCCAGCAGCGGATTTGGAGGGCGGAATGAAAAACTGTTTTTT; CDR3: CASSGFGGRNEKLFF
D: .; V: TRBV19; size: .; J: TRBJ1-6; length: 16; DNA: TGTGCCAGTAGTATTGGCCAGGCCGCCCCCAATTCACCCCTCCACTTT; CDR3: CASSIGQAAPNSPLHF
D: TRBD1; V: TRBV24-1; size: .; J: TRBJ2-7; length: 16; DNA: TGTGCCACCAGTGAGCTTGGTACAGGGGGAATCTACGAGCAGTACTTC; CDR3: CATSELGTGGIYEQYF
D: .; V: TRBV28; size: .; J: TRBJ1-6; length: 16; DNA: TGTGCCAGCAGACCTGACAGGAGCTCCTATAATTCACCCCTCCACTTT; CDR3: CASRPDRSSYNSPLHF
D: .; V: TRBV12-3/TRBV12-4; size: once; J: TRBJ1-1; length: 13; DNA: TGTGCCAGCAGTTTAGCGCGGGGCGGTGAAGCTTTCTTT; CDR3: CASSLARGGEAFF
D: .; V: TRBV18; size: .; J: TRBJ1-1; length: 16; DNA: TGTGCCAGCTCACGGTCAGGACACTTCATGAACACTGAAGCTTTCTTT; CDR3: CASSRSGHFMNTEAFF
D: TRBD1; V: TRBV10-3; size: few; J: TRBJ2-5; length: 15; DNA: TGTGCCATCATGGACCAGGGGGCGCGGTGGGAGACCCAGTACTTC; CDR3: CAIMDQGARWETQYF
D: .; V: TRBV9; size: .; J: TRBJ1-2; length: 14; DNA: TGTGCCAGCAGCGTAGGGCGGGGGAACTATGGCTACACCTTC; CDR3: CASSVGRGNYGYTF
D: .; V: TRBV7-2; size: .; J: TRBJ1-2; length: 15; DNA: TGTGCCAGCAGACCGACTCACTACACAAACTATGGCTACACCTTC; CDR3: CASRPTHYTNYGYTF
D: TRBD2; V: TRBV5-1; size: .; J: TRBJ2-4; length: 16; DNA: TGCGCCAGCAGCCAGGGACTAGCGGGAGCAGAAAACATTCAGTACTTC; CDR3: CASSQGLAGAENIQYF
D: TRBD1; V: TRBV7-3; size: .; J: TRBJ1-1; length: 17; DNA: TGTGCCAGCAGCCGACCCCCGGGACAGCCGCCTTACACTGAAGCTTTCTTT; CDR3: CASSRPPGQPPYTEAFF
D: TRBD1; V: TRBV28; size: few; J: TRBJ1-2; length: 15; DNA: TGTGCCAGCAGTTCTACAGGACAGGGGGCGCGGGGCTACACCTTC; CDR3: CASSSTGQGARGYTF
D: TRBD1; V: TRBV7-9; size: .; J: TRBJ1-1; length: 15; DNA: TGTGCCAGCAGTAGCCGGGACAGGGCGAACACTGAAGCTTTCTTT; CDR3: CASSSRDRANTEAFF
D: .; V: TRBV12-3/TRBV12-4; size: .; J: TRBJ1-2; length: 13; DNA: TGTGCCAGCAGCCCAGGGCCCAACTATGGCTACACCTTC; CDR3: CASSPGPNYGYTF
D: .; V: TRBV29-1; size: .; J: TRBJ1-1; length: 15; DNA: TGCAGCGTTGCAGGAAAGGCTTCCTTGAACACTGAAGCTTTCTTT; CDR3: CSVAGKASLNTEAFF
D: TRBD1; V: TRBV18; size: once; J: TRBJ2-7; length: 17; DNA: TGTGCCAGCTCACCAAAAGGAGGGACAGGGGGCTCCTACGAGCAGTACTTC; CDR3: CASSPKGGTGGSYEQYF
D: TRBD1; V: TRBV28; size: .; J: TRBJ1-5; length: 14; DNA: TGTGCCAGCAAGGACAGGGTCGGCAATCAGCCCCAGCATTTT; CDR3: CASKDRVGNQPQHF
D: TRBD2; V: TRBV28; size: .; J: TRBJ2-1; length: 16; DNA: TGTGCCAGCAAAGGGATGACTAGCGGGAGCTACAATGAGCAGTTCTTC; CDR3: CASKGMTSGSYNEQFF
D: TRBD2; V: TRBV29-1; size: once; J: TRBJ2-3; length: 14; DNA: TGCAGCGTTTTTTCCGGGACTAGCGTAGATACGCAGTATTTT; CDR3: CSVFSGTSVDTQYF
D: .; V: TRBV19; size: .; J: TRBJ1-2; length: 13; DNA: TGTGCCAGTAGTAGGAGGGATGGATTTGGCTACACCTTC; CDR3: CASSRRDGFGYTF
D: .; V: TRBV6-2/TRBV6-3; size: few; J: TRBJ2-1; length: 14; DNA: TGTGCCAGCAGTTTACTCGGGATTTACAATGAGCAGTTCTTC; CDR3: CASSLLGIYNEQFF
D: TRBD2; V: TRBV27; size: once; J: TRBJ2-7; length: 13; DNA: TGTGCCAGCAGAATCTCTAGCGGGAGCGAGCAGTACTTC; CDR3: CASRISSGSEQYF
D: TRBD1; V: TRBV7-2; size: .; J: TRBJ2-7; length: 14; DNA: TGTGCCAGCAGCTCCCGGACAGGGACCTACGAGCAGTACTTC; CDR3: CASSSRTGTYEQYF
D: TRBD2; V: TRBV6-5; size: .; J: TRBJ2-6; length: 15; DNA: TGTGCCAGCAGAGGGAGGGGCTCTGGGGCCAACGTCCTGACTTTC; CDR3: CASRGRGSGANVLTF
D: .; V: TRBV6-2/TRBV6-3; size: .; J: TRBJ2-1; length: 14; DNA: TGTGCCAGCAGTCGACAGGTCCCCTACAATGAGCAGTTCTTC; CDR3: CASSRQVPYNEQFF
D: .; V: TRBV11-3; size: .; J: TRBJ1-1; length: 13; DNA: TGTGCCAGCAGCTCAGGGGCGGACACTGAAGCTTTCTTT; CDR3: CASSSGADTEAFF
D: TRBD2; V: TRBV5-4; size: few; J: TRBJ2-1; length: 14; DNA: TGTGCCAGCAGCTCTGGGGGGGGCTACAATGAGCAGTTCTTC; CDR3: CASSSGGGYNEQFF
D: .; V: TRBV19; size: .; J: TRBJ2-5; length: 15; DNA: TGTGCCAGTGCCCCGGGGGACAGAGGGGAAGAGACCCAGTACTTC; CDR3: CASAPGDRGEETQYF
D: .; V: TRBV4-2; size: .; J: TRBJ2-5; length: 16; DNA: TGTGCCAGCAGCCAGATGACAGGGAGGATCCAAGAGACCCAGTACTTC; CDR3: CASSQMTGRIQETQYF
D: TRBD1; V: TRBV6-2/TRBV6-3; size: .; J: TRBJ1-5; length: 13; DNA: TGTGCCAGCAGCGGGACAGGGGTTCAGCCCCAGCATTTT; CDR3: CASSGTGVQPQHF
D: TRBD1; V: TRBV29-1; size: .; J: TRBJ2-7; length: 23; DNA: TGCAGCGTTGAAGATCGAGAGACAGGGTTTGGCCCTCGACCTAATCAAACTGTCTACGAGCAGTACTTC; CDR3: CSVEDRETGFGPRPNQTVYEQYF
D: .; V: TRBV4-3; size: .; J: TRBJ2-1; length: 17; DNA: TGCGCCAGCAGCTCCCGGTTCGGGGACTCACTCGGGAATGAGCAGTTCTTC; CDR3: CASSSRFGDSLGNEQFF
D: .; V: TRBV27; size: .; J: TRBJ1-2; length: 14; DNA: TGTGCCAGCAGTACTAGGGGAGGAGGCTATGGCTACACCTTC; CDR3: CASSTRGGGYGYTF
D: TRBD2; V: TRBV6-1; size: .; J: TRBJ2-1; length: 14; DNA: TGTGCCAGCAGCGCGGGGGACTATGGGAATGAGCAGTTCTTC; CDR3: CASSAGDYGNEQFF
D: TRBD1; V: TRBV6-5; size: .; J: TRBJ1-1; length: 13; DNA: TGTGCCAGCAGCGACAGGGATTTCGCTGAAGCTTTCTTT; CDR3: CASSDRDFAEAFF
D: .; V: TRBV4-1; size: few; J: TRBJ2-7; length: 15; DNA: TGCGCCAGCAGCCAAGAGGCGGGGTGGAGGGACGAGCAGTACTTC; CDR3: CASSQEAGWRDEQYF
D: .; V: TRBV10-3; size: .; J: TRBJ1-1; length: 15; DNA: TGTGCCATCAGGAGGGACTTGACGGCGAACACTGAAGCTTTCTTT; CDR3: CAIRRDLTANTEAFF